The 32 T cell receptor beta chains below were found in one sample sequenced in a study of CD4+ T cells in melanoma. Produced via immunoSEQ multiplex PCR; TCRdb's table is partial and in-frame only. Of about 140,000 clones listed, 92% are singletons. The origin of the receptors is a human donor with melanoma.

The chain is built from TRBV30 and TRBJ2-1; D is undetermined. Germline CDR1 GTSNPN, CDR2 SVGIG (reference sequence). V was pared by 2 bases and J by 1 base, with 12 bases between. There are 15 residues in the CDR3. The CDR3 loop is CAWSQRLSSYNEQFF. Written as DNA, the CDR3 is TGTGCCTGGAGTCAACGTCTGAGTTCCTACAATGAGCAGTTCTTC. Based on the CDR3 plus reference TRBV30 and TRBJ2-1, the full variable domain is SQTIHQWPATLVQPVGSPLSLECTVEGTSNPNLYWYRQAAGRGLQLLFYSVGIGQISSEVPQNLSASRPQDRQFILSSKKLLLSDSGFYLCAWSQRLSSYNEQFFGPGTRLTVL.

The J gene is TRBJ2-2, the V gene TRBV19; D uncertain. The germline V and J ends were trimmed by 6 bases and 5 bases, with 19 bases remaining between them. Looked up from germline, CDR1 is LNHDA and CDR2 is SQIVND (reference sequence). The CDR3 contains 16 residues. In DNA, the CDR3 is TGTGCCAGTAGGTGGACGGCCGACCTCGGAACCGGGGAGCTGTTTTTT. It codes for CASRWTADLGTGELFF.

The chain's CDR3 is CASSSDRGIDTDTQYF. The CDR3 DNA reads TGTGCCAGCAGCTCGGACAGGGGGATTGACACAGATACGCAGTATTTT. V usage is TRBV5-4 and J usage is TRBJ2-3; the match to TRBD1 covers 10 bases. V lost 3 bases, J lost 2 bases, and 6 bases stayed unmatched. The CDR3 has 16 residues. Germline V CDR1 and CDR2: SGHNT, YYREEE (reference sequence).

The chain has TRBV15 and TRBJ2-3; D possibly matches TRBD1 or TRBD2 (5 bases each). Germline V CDR1 and CDR2: LNHNV, YYDKDF (reference sequence). CDR3 length: 17 residues. Trimming removed 0 bases from V and 0 bases from J, with 13 bases in between. The CDR3 DNA follows: TGTGCCACCAGCAGAGATCTGGGGGTTCCTAGCACAGATACGCAGTATTTT. Translation gives CATSRDLGVPSTDTQYF.

This chain connects TRBV10-2 to TRBJ1-2, with 7 nucleotides matching TRBD1. CDR3 length equals 13 residues. Trimming took 7 bases from V and 2 from J; bases not matched to a gene: 4. Germline V gives CDR1 WSHSY, CDR2 SAAADI. DNA of the CDR3: TGCGCCAGCAACCAGGGACAGAACTATGGCTACACCTTC. It codes for CASNQGQNYGYTF.

This chain joins TRBV19 and TRBJ1-1, with D tentatively TRBD1 (5 bases). The CDR3 has 15 amino acids. Looked up from germline, CDR1 is LNHDA and CDR2 is SQIVND (reference sequence). V was pared by 3 bases and J by 8 bases, with 19 bases between. The CDR3, as DNA: TGTGCCAGTAGTATGCCCGGACGGGGGGTGATGGAAGCTTTCTTT. It codes for CASSMPGRGVMEAFF.

The chain couples TRBV9 to TRBJ1-2; the D is unclear. The V end was cut by 4 bases, the J end by 1 base, with 5 bases between. CDR3 length: 12 residues. CDR1 SGDLS and CDR2 YYNGEE come from the germline V gene. The CDR3 loop reads CASSPGNYGYTF. As DNA, the CDR3 is TGTGCCAGCAGCCCTGGTAACTATGGCTACACCTTC. Combining the CDR3 with reference TRBV9 and TRBJ1-2 gives the whole variable domain DSGVTQTPKHLITATGQRVTLRCSPRSGDLSVYWYQQSLDQGLQFLIQYYNGEERAKGNILERFSAQQFPDLHSELNLSSLELGDSALYFCASSPGNYGYTFGSGTRLTVV.

The CDR3 region has the DNA TGTGCCAGCTCACCGGGCGGACCTGGGGCCAACGTCCTGACTTTC. This encodes CASSPGGPGANVLTF. This chain uses TRBV18 with TRBJ2-6, with D uncertain. Trimming removed 3 bases at V and 2 bases at J, with 8 bases between. This CDR3 is built from 15 residues. CDR1 and CDR2 (germline): KGHSH, LQKENI.

This clone is a singleton in its sample. This rearrangement joins TRBV7-2 to TRBJ2-1, with 7 nucleotides matching TRBD1. Germline CDR1 reads SGHTA; CDR2 reads FQGNSA. The ends lost 2 bases at V and 2 bases at J; junction bases unmatched: 6. The CDR3 contains 16 residues. The CDR3, as DNA: TGTGCCAGCAGCTTAAACGCAGGGACAGCCTACAATGAGCAGTTCTTC. It codes for CASSLNAGTAYNEQFF.

The genes are TRBV19 and TRBJ1-4, with D tentatively TRBD1 (5 bases). This CDR3 is 15 amino acids long. Germline V lookup: CDR1 LNHDA, CDR2 SQIVND (reference sequence). Trimming shortened V by 6 bases and J by 3 bases, and 14 bases separated the two germline ends. The CDR3 here is CASSEWGLANEKLFF. CDR3 DNA: TGTGCCAGTAGCGAGTGGGGGTTGGCTAATGAAAAACTGTTTTTT.

The chain joins TRBV6-5 to TRBJ1-5; 8 nucleotides match TRBD1. With V trimmed by 0 bases and J by 9 bases, 7 bases remained unmatched. Germline V gene lookup returns CDR1 MNHEY and CDR2 SVGAGI. The length of the CDR3 is 15 residues. The CDR3 protein is CASSYSRPGGRPQHF. The CDR3, as DNA: TGTGCCAGCAGTTACTCGCGTCCAGGGGGCCGGCCCCAGCATTTT.

V is TRBV27 and J is TRBJ1-2, with 9 bases lining up with TRBD1. The CDR3 contains 13 residues. Germline loops: CDR1 MNHEY, CDR2 SMNVEV (reference sequence). Losses at the gene ends were 2 bases for V and 8 bases for J; bases not matched to a gene: 3. The CDR3 DNA is TGTGCCAGCAGTTTACGGACAGGGGTGGGCTACACCTTC. It codes for CASSLRTGVGYTF.

CDR3 DNA sequence: TGTGCCAGCAGCGTCTTAGACGGCTACAATGAGCAGTTCTTC. Amino acid sequence: CASSVLDGYNEQFF. The chain links TRBV9 to TRBJ2-1; unclear D gene. V gave up 2 bases and J gave up 3 bases, with 9 bases separating them. Germline values: CDR1 SGDLS, CDR2 YYNGEE. The CDR3 spans 14 residues.

The CDR3 DNA is TGCGCCAGCAGAGCCGGGACAGGACTATCCGAGCAGTACTTC. This codes for CASRAGTGLSEQYF. The V gene is TRBV5-1, the J gene TRBJ2-7, with 8 bases matching TRBD1. The CDR3 is 14 amino acids. The J segment lost 6 bases and the V segment lost 5 bases, leaving 10 bases of the junction unmatched. The V gene's germline CDR1 is SGHRS and CDR2 YFSETQ.

The V call is TRBV6-5, the J call TRBJ1-2, with D perhaps matching TRBD1 (6 bases). This CDR3 contains 14 residues. Germline V gene lookup returns CDR1 MNHEY and CDR2 SVGAGI. V lost 5 bases and J 3 bases, leaving 13 bases between the germline ends. CDR3 DNA: TGTGCCAGCAGTAGGGACAACCAGTACTATGGCTACACCTTC. This gives the protein CASSRDNQYYGYTF.

The rearrangement links TRBV7-2 to TRBJ2-5; 8 nucleotides agree with TRBD2. The CDR3 totals 15 residues. Losses at the gene ends were 4 bases for V and 9 bases for J; bases not matched to a gene: 13. Germline V lookup: CDR1 SGHTA, CDR2 FQGNSA. Here the CDR3 reads CASSSQAGVREAQYF. The CDR3 nucleotides are TGTGCCAGCAGCTCCCAAGCGGGGGTCCGTGAGGCCCAGTACTTC.

The rearrangement joins TRBV4-2 to TRBJ2-3; D is unclear. Trimming stripped 0 bases from V and 2 bases from J, with 6 bases between. Germline V gene sequence: CDR1 LGHNA, CDR2 YNFKEQ. The CDR3 has 14 amino acids. The CDR3 spells CASSQEFSTDTQYF. The CDR3 nucleotides read TGTGCCAGCAGCCAAGAATTCTCCACAGATACGCAGTATTTT.

This clone came up a few times. CDR3 sequence (DNA): TGTGCCAGTAGGATGGGGGAACGGGGGTCCCGGCACTATGGCTACACCTTC. This gives the protein CASRMGERGSRHYGYTF. The rearrangement joins TRBV19 to TRBJ1-2; maybe TRBD1 (5 bases). The V end lost 6 bases, the J end lost 3 bases, and 23 bases lay between the germline ends. CDR1 LNHDA and CDR2 SQIVND come from the germline V gene (reference sequence). The CDR3 loop spans 17 amino acids.

The chain uses TRBV7-2 and TRBJ2-7, with D perhaps assigned TRBD1 or TRBD2 (6 bases each). From germline, CDR1 is SGHTA and CDR2 FQGNSA. Trimming cost V 5 bases and J 2 bases, with 16 bases left between them. The CDR3 has 15 residues. CDR3 nucleotide sequence: TGTGCCAGCAGCCTTTACACAGGGAGGCCCTACGAGCAGTACTTC. Amino acid sequence: CASSLYTGRPYEQYF.

The chain is built from TRBV19 and TRBJ1-5; a weak D match, TRBD1 (5 bases). Trimming cost V 3 bases and J 7 bases, with 13 bases left between them. CDR1 LNHDA and CDR2 SQIVND come from the germline V gene (reference sequence). The CDR3 is 14 residues long. Here the CDR3 reads CASSMTVQGQPQHF. Written as DNA, the CDR3 is TGTGCCAGTAGTATGACAGTCCAAGGACAGCCCCAGCATTTT. The full variable domain, with the rest looked up from reference TRBV19 and TRBJ1-5, is DGGITQSPKYLFRKEGQNVTLSCEQNLNHDAMYWYRQDPGQGLRLIYYSQIVNDFQKGDIAEGYSVSREKKESFPLTVTSAQKNPTAFYLCASSMTVQGQPQHFGDGTRLSIL.

V and J are TRBV2 and TRBJ2-3; 13 bases are a match to TRBD2. CDR1 and CDR2 (germline): SNHLY, FYNNEI. The CDR3 length is 16 residues. J lost 6 bases, V lost 3 bases, and 6 bases had no gene match. CDR3 sequence: CASSDPTSGGTDTQYF. The CDR3 nucleotides are TGTGCCAGCAGTGACCCGACTAGCGGGGGGACCGATACGCAGTATTTT. Variable domain in full (rest from reference TRBV2 and TRBJ2-3): EPEVTQTPSHQVTQMGQEVILRCVPISNHLYFYWYRQILGQKVEFLVSFYNNEISEKSEIFDDQFSVERPDGSNFTLKIRSTKLEDSAMYFCASSDPTSGGTDTQYFGPGTRLTVL.

V gene TRBV6-1 combines with J gene TRBJ1-1; no clear D gene. The CDR3 contains 13 residues. Germline CDR1 and CDR2: MNHNS and SASEGT. V lost 5 bases to trimming and J lost 1 base, with 8 bases between them. The CDR3 region has the DNA TGTGCCAGCAGTTTCCAGGAGAACACTGAAGCTTTCTTT. Protein: CASSFQENTEAFF.

The chain joins TRBV28 to TRBJ1-4; D gene unclear. V shed 3 bases and J shed 6 bases, with 17 bases lying between them. The germline CDR1 and CDR2 sequences are MDHEN and SYDVKM. This CDR3 is built from 16 residues. CDR3 sequence (DNA): TGTGCCAGCAGTTTGTTAGGCCAACGGGGATATGAAAAACTGTTTTTT. Protein product: CASSLLGQRGYEKLFF.

V and J are TRBV4-1 and TRBJ1-2; D unresolved. The germline V gene has CDR1 MGHRA and CDR2 YSYEKL. Trimming removed 0 bases at V and 6 bases at J, with 14 bases between. CDR3 length: 15 amino acids. The CDR3 loop reads CASSQETGYGNGYTF. The CDR3 region has the DNA TGCGCCAGCAGCCAAGAAACGGGCTACGGGAATGGCTACACCTTC.

CDR3: CASSVPHGYTF. The CDR3 bases are TGTGCCAGCAGTGTCCCTCATGGCTACACCTTC. The J gene is TRBJ1-2, the V gene TRBV6-1, with D uncertain. The V gene's germline CDR1 is MNHNS and CDR2 SASEGT. V was pared by 4 bases and J by 6 bases, with 6 bases between. The CDR3 contains 11 residues.

This chain links TRBV19 with TRBJ2-2; 7 nucleotides agree with TRBD1. The length of the CDR3 is 15 residues. CDR1 and CDR2 from the germline V gene are LNHDA and SQIVND (reference sequence). The V and J ends lost 5 bases and 5 bases, in that order; junction bases with no gene match: 8. In nucleotides, the CDR3 is TGTGCCAGTAGTGTGGACAGGCGGAGGACCGGGGAGCTGTTTTTT. It yields the protein CASSVDRRRTGELFF.

The V and J genes are TRBV7-6 and TRBJ2-1; possible D gene TRBD2, 6 bases. In germline, CDR1 is SGHVS, CDR2 FNYEAQ. The ends were cut back, 5 bases at V and 6 bases at J, with 8 bases in the middle. This CDR3 has 12 amino acids. Here the CDR3 DNA reads TGTGCCAGCAGCCGGGGGTCCAATGAGCAGTTCTTC. Translation: CASSRGSNEQFF.

The chain joins TRBV7-9 to TRBJ2-5, with a tentative D call TRBD2 (6 bases). The CDR3 spans 15 residues. CDR1 is SEHNR and CDR2 is FQNEAQ in the germline V gene (reference sequence). Trimming removed 2 bases from V and 5 bases from J, with 15 bases in between. The CDR3 spells CASSLRTPEGETQYF. The CDR3 DNA is TGTGCCAGCAGCTTAAGGACTCCGGAGGGGGAGACCCAGTACTTC.

The chain uses TRBV7-9 and TRBJ2-7; D unclear. The V gene's germline CDR1 is SEHNR and CDR2 FQNEAQ (reference sequence). Trimming removed 3 bases from V and 5 bases from J, with 17 bases in between. CDR3 size: 15 residues. As DNA, the CDR3 is TGTGCCAGCAGCTTTATAACCGGATCGGGCAACGAGCAGTACTTC. Translation gives CASSFITGSGNEQYF.

This sequence joins TRBV5-1 and TRBJ2-7; D not resolved. The length of the CDR3 is 15 residues. Trimming shortened V by 0 bases and J by 2 bases, and 12 bases separated the two germline ends. Germline assignment: CDR1 SGHRS and CDR2 YFSETQ. The CDR3 region is CASSLGSLPTYEQYF. CDR3 nucleotides: TGCGCCAGCAGCTTGGGTTCTCTGCCCACCTACGAGCAGTACTTC.

This chain uses TRBV2 with TRBJ1-1, with a tentative D call TRBD1 (6 bases). Trimming pared 9 bases from V and 1 base from J, leaving 12 bases between. The CDR3 is 13 residues long. CDR1 and CDR2 (germline): SNHLY, FYNNEI. The CDR3 spells CARKGQQNTEAFF. CDR3 nucleotide sequence: TGTGCCAGAAAAGGACAGCAGAACACTGAAGCTTTCTTT.

This chain uses TRBV18 with TRBJ1-2, with 8 bases identical to TRBD1. With V trimmed by 3 bases and J by 8 bases, 8 bases remained unmatched. The germline gives CDR1 KGHSH, CDR2 LQKENI. The CDR3 has 14 amino acids. CDR3 region: CASSPETGVKGYTF. The CDR3 region has the DNA TGTGCCAGCTCACCCGAGACAGGGGTAAAAGGCTACACCTTC.